The source of this T cell receptor beta chain is a study of beta chain features in type 1 diabetes. Expressed TCRB transcripts were sequenced after all isolated RNA was converted to cDNA. Libraries were prepared by immunoSEQ multiplex PCR; TCRdb keeps only in-frame clonotypes and omits some of them. This repertoire shows roughly 400,000 clones, about 15% found once; its top ten account for roughly 0.036%. A sort by CD45RO/CCR7/CD25/CD127/CD95/CD27 yielded CD4+ naive, central memory, regulatory and stem cell-like memory cells. This clone has just a few counts. Germline CDR1 SGHTA, CDR2 FQGNSA. With V trimmed by 3 bases and J by 6 bases, 4 bases remained unmatched. The CDR3 is made up of 14 amino acids.

The TCR comes from a man aged 25 to 45 in good health. The sequenced sample consisted of naive CD4+ T cells from blood. The rearrangement links TRBV7-2 to TRBJ2-2; 7 bases line up with TRBD1. DNA of the CDR3: TGTGCCAGCAGCTTGGACAGGCTACCCGGGGAGCTGTTTTTT. Translation gives CASSLDRLPGELFF.